Listed here is a single T cell receptor (beta chain). The antigen it binds to is not known. Base-call qualities are not available, and no considerably larger clone is one nucleotide away. The germline V gene provides CDR1 LGHNT and CDR2 FRNRAP. The cysteine opens and the phenylalanine closes a CDR3 of 18 amino acids. The read is trimmed to its CDR3 DNA, 54 bases read in frame from base 1. The V and J ends are trimmed by 0 bases and 0 bases, leaving 17 bases between them. Whole blood was collected in K2EDTA tubes by collaborating institutions according to the institutions' own protocols. For TCRbeta analysis, collaborator samples were shipped as frozen whole blood, as isolated PBMCs, or as DNA extracted from either sample type. The sample is drawn from a study of blood T cell repertoires in COVID-19 (dated by TCRdb to the early 2020s). At the level of the whole study: Collaborator samples came from the United States, Italy and Spain and covered acute and convalescent phases of COVID-19. Subjects who had been exposed to COVID-19, were actively infected with it, or had recovered from it provided the deeply sampled blood TCRbeta repertoires that made up the dataset. The samples were drawn from the first 160 participants of the ongoing ImmuneRACE study and from about 1,200 subjects provided by 6 global collaborators. The repertoires were released in a freely available public database intended as a resource for research on the immune response to SARS-CoV-2. Where available, HLA class I and class II types were taken from metadata supplied by the sample provider and were not determined by assay-based typing. The material from the prospective study consisted of cDNA or gDNA derived from T cells, B-cell-depleted T cells, or PBMCs. Nearly every sample came with metadata listing a de-identified subject ID, COVID-19 status, age in years and sex.

TCRbeta CDR3 regions were amplified from genomic DNA using the immunoSEQ Assay, a bias-controlled multiplex PCR. The paper's data handling went like this. Within the assay, amplification of reference gene primers was used to estimate how many nucleated cells each sample contained. Sequence reads were collapsed and filtered to measure the absolute abundance of every unique TCRbeta CDR3 rearrangement. Productive Simpson clonality was computed per sample as the square root of Simpson's diversity index over productive rearrangements. TCRdb stores this immuneACCESS table with in-frame sequences only. Part of the clones is absent; in the studies checked, under half of the shortfall reflects unresolved V genes, and no reason is known for the rest. V and J calls and clone size are copied from that table; D and trimming were computed from the DNA. The sample contains 130,000 or so clones, 70% to 85% of them found a single time. The ten largest clones add up to roughly 17% of the sample.

The study at large found these results: Clinical and demographic metadata were provided uncurated, with the amount varying by source and participant.

This TCR was sampled from a woman older than 75 with acute or convalescent COVID-19. The receptor chain draws on TRBV12-5 and TRBJ1-2; the D gene cannot be resolved reliably. What was sequenced was peripheral blood. CDR3 protein: CASGLVQIPPKSNYGYTF. DNA sequence: TGTGCTAGTGGTTTGGTACAGATTCCGCCGAAATCTAACTATGGCTACACCTTC.